Here is one T cell receptor beta chain with its context. Its target is unknown. This record comes from a study of T cell responses to AZD1222 COVID-19 vaccine. Regarding the study as a whole: Repertoires were sampled only after the peak T cell response. Dominant at 160-218 and 743-854, vaccine-associated CD4 TCRs also spanned spike.

Germline CDR1 reads KGHSH; CDR2 reads LQKENI. The germline V and J ends were trimmed by 3 bases and 0 bases, with 13 bases remaining between them. The CDR3 is 16 amino acids. Measured with immunoSEQ multiplex PCR; TCRdb has only the in-frame clones, and not every one. The table records 250,000 to 300,000 clones, approximately 94% of them present only once. This material consisted of peripheral blood, taken 28 days after the second AZD1222 dose. The source of this sequence is an adult who received the AZD1222 COVID-19 vaccine. The chain uses TRBV18 and TRBJ2-3; D is undetermined. The CDR3 reads CASSPIIMASTDTQYF. The CDR3 bases are TGTGCCAGCTCACCCATCATCATGGCGAGCACAGATACGCAGTATTTT.